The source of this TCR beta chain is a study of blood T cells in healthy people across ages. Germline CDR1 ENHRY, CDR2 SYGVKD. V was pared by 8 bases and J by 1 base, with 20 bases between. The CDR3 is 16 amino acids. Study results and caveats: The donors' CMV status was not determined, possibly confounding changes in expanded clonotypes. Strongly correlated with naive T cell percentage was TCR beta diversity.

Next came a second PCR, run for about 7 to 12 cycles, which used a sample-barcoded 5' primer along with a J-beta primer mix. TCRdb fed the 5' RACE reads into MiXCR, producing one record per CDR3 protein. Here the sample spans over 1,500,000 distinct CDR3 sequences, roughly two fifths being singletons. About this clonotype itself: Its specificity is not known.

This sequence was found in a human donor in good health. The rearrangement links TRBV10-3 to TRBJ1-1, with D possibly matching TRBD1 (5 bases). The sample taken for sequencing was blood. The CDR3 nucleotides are TGTGCCATCCAGGGTTGGGCAGAAGAGGGGAACACTGAAGCTTTCTTT. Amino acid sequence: CAIQGWAEEGNTEAFF.